This T cell receptor (beta chain) was recovered during a study of cytomegalovirus exposure and HLA in healthy donors. With 60 Vbeta and 13 Jbeta primers, the PCR was carried out. Data came from immunoSEQ multiplex PCR; TCRdb stores just in-frame clones and leaves some out. This sample has 75,000 to 100,000 clones; roughly four fifths occur once, and the top ten carry 15% to 20%. V was clipped by 0 bases and J by 6 bases; unmatched bases: 6. This CDR3 comprises 16 residues. Germline V gives CDR1 SGHNT, CDR2 YYREEE (reference sequence). The sample taken for sequencing was PBMCs. The chain recombines TRBV5-4 with TRBJ2-1; 10 bases are a match to TRBD2. The sequence came from a woman aged 55-75 years in good health and CMV-seropositive. CDR3 residues: CASSLGEGLAINEQFF. The CDR3 DNA follows: TGTGCCAGCAGCTTGGGGGAGGGACTAGCGATCAATGAGCAGTTCTTC.